This T cell receptor beta chain comes out of a study of blood T cell repertoires in COVID-19. For the study at large: COVID-19 samples, acute and convalescent, were from the United States, Italy and Spain. In each case, the material was cDNA or gDNA derived from T cells, B-cell-depleted T cells, or PBMCs.

Per the authors' pipeline: Reference gene primers were amplified, and this amplification served to estimate nucleated cell counts. Repertoires were generated with immunoSEQ multiplex PCR, while TCRdb's copy carries only in-frame clones and drops some. Clone size and the V and J calls come from that table; the DNA yielded D and trimming. This sample has fewer than 250,000 clones, with about 88% found just once. Sequenced sample: peripheral blood. The source of this sequence is a man aged 60 to 75 with acute or convalescent COVID-19.

The CDR3 here is CASRVSDLGSFEQYF. DNA for the CDR3: TGTGCCAGTAGGGTCTCGGACTTGGGATCTTTCGAGCAGTACTTC. V usage is TRBV19 and J usage is TRBJ2-7; possible D gene TRBD2, 5 bases. This CDR3 has 15 amino acids. Between the trimmed V and J ends, which lost 6 bases and 6 bases, there was a span of 21 bases. Germline loops: CDR1 LNHDA, CDR2 SQIVND (reference sequence).